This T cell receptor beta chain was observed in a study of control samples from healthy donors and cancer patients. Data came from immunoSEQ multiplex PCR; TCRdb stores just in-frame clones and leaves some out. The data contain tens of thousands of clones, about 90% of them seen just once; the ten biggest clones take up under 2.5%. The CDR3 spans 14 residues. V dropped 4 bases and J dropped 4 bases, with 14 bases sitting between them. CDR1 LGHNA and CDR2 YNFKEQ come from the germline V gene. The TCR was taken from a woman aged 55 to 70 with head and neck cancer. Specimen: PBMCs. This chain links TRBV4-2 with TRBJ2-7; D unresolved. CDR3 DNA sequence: TGTGCCAGCAGCCGGTACCTGGACGGTTACGAGCAGTACTTC. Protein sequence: CASSRYLDGYEQYF.